These 30 T cell receptor beta chains originate from one sample sequenced in a study of cytomegalovirus exposure and HLA in healthy donors. Sequencing used immunoSEQ multiplex PCR; TCRdb keeps in-frame clones, though not all of them. The repertoire has tens of thousands of clones, 85% to 95% of them found once; the top ten carry over 2%. Sequencing input: PBMCs. All receptors come from a young woman in good health and CMV-seronegative.

The chain recombines TRBV18 with TRBJ2-7; 7 nucleotides agree with TRBD1. There are 15 residues in the CDR3. With V trimmed by 3 bases and J by 0 bases, 5 bases remained unmatched. CDR1 is KGHSH, CDR2 LQKENI, per germline. As DNA, the CDR3 is TGTGCCAGCTCACCCCTACAGGGGCCCTCCTACGAGCAGTACTTC. This gives the protein CASSPLQGPSYEQYF.

The chain combines TRBV5-6 with TRBJ1-2; TRBD1 aligns across 7 bases. Germline V gene data show CDR1 as SGHDT and CDR2 as YYEEEE. There are 16 residues in the CDR3. The V segment lost 4 bases and the J segment 8 bases; nucleotides outside the gene matches: 17. CDR3 loop: CASSPKGPLTGRGYTF. CDR3 bases: TGTGCCAGCAGCCCGAAAGGTCCCCTGACAGGGAGAGGCTACACCTTC.

J is TRBJ2-1 and V is TRBV6-4; TRBD2 matches at 10 bases. With 0 bases clipped from V and 10 bases from J, the junction kept 12 bases outside the gene matches. Germline loops: CDR1 MRHNA, CDR2 SNTAGT. This CDR3 region has 17 residues. The CDR3 DNA is TGTGCCAGCAGTGACTCGCAAATAAGCGGGGGGGCGGAAGAGCAGTTCTTC. This encodes CASSDSQISGGAEEQFF.

The chain employs TRBV6-1 and TRBJ2-1; 7 bases line up with TRBD1. CDR1 and CDR2 (germline): MNHNS, SASEGT. This CDR3 contains 13 residues. V was clipped by 2 bases and J by 9 bases; unmatched bases: 4. CDR3 in amino acids: CASSELQGSEQFF. In DNA, the CDR3 is TGTGCCAGCAGTGAATTACAGGGGAGTGAGCAGTTCTTC.

In its sample, this clone was seen once. The gene calls are TRBV7-2 and TRBJ2-2; D uncertain. The V end lost 0 bases, the J end lost 5 bases, and 19 bases lay between the germline ends. The CDR3 runs 18 residues. Germline lookup yields CDR1 SGHTA and CDR2 FQGNSA. CDR3 DNA sequence: TGTGCCAGCAGCTTAGCGCTTAATAGCAAACTGTGGACCGGGGAGCTGTTTTTT. Amino acids: CASSLALNSKLWTGELFF.

The CDR3 nucleotides read TGTGCCAGCAGCACCTGGGGCGGAGGGTACAATGAGCAGTTCTTC. This sequence encodes CASSTWGGGYNEQFF. The V call is TRBV7-8, the J call TRBJ2-1, with D possibly being TRBD2 (6 bases). With 5 bases removed from V and 4 bases from J, the gap between germline ends came to 15 bases. CDR1 and CDR2 (germline): SGHVS, FQNEAQ. The CDR3 extends over 15 amino acids.

The chain has TRBV11-3 and TRBJ2-2; 9 bases fit TRBD1. CDR1 SGHNT and CDR2 YENEEA come from the germline V gene. The CDR3 extends over 16 amino acids. V trimming: 4 bases; J trimming: 7 bases; junction bases outside the gene matches: 10. This CDR3 is CASSSTGTGSFGELFF. CDR3 nucleotide sequence: TGTGCCAGCAGCTCTACCGGGACAGGGTCCTTCGGGGAGCTGTTTTTT.

The chain joins TRBV2 to TRBJ2-2; 13 bases are a match to TRBD2. V gave up 1 base and J gave up 6 bases; unmatched junction bases: 2. The CDR3 covers 16 residues. Germline V gene data show CDR1 as SNHLY and CDR2 as FYNNEI. The CDR3 DNA reads as TGTGCCAGCAGTGAAGGCACTAGCGGGGGGGCCGGGGAGCTGTTTTTT. It translates to CASSEGTSGGAGELFF.

This clone has a handful of counts. Written as DNA, the CDR3 is TGTGCCAGCAGGGGGACTAGCGAGGCCGAGCAGTACTTC. This encodes CASRGTSEAEQYF. The chain uses TRBV4-2 and TRBJ2-7; 10 bases agree with TRBD2. The length of the CDR3 is 13 residues. V was pared by 6 bases and J by 6 bases, with 5 bases of the junction left unmatched. Germline V gives CDR1 LGHNA, CDR2 YNFKEQ.

The rearrangement links TRBV9 to TRBJ2-1; 7 positions agree with TRBD2. Germline V gene lookup returns CDR1 SGDLS and CDR2 YYNGEE. The CDR3 contains 16 residues. Trimming at V came to 0 bases and at J to 5 bases, leaving 8 bases not matched to a gene. The CDR3 DNA sequence: TGTGCCAGCAGCGTAGACTCAGTGGGACTACACAATGAGCAGTTCTTC. It is translated as CASSVDSVGLHNEQFF. Looking up the rest from reference TRBV9 and TRBJ2-1 gives the full variable domain: DSGVTQTPKHLITATGQRVTLRCSPRSGDLSVYWYQQSLDQGLQFLIQYYNGEERAKGNILERFSAQQFPDLHSELNLSSLELGDSALYFCASSVDSVGLHNEQFFGPGTRLTVL.

The genes are TRBV10-2 and TRBJ2-7; 10 bases are a match to TRBD2. Germline-derived CDR1 and CDR2 are WSHSY and SAAADI. The CDR3 runs to 15 residues. V was clipped by 10 bases and J by 3 bases; unmatched bases: 12. The CDR3 reads CATLLWTSGVYEQYF. The CDR3 nucleotides read TGCGCCACCCTCCTCTGGACTAGCGGCGTCTACGAGCAGTACTTC.

The DNA of the CDR3 is TGTGCCAGCAGGGTAAGGGGGTCCTACGAGCAGTACTTC. It encodes CASRVRGSYEQYF. The chain joins TRBV28 to TRBJ2-7; a weak D match, TRBD1 (6 bases). V lost 6 bases, J lost 1 base, and 10 bases lay in between. The CDR3 has 13 amino acids. The germline CDR1 and CDR2 sequences are MDHEN and SYDVKM. Using reference TRBV28 and TRBJ2-7 for the parts outside the CDR3, the full variable domain is DVKVTQSSRYLVKRTGEKVFLECVQDMDHENMFWYRQDPGLGLRLIYFSYDVKMKEKGDIPEGYSVSREKKERFSLILESASTNQTSMYLCASRVRGSYEQYFGPGTRLTVT.

The CDR3 protein is CAWSFYWGPGGRRANVLTF. Here the CDR3 DNA reads TGTGCCTGGAGTTTTTATTGGGGGCCAGGGGGGAGGAGGGCCAACGTCCTGACTTTC. This rearrangement joins TRBV30 to TRBJ2-6; D perhaps matches TRBD1 (7 bases). The CDR3 has 19 residues. Germline V CDR1 and CDR2: GTSNPN, SVGIG (reference sequence). V was trimmed by 2 bases and J by 5 bases, leaving 25 bases between them.

The chain carries TRBV19 and TRBJ2-5; D is ambiguous. This CDR3 comprises 13 residues. The germline gives CDR1 LNHDA, CDR2 SQIVND (reference sequence). V was trimmed by 3 bases and J by 9 bases, leaving 14 bases between them. The CDR3 here is CASSMEKGGAQYF. The CDR3, as DNA: TGTGCCAGTAGTATGGAGAAAGGCGGCGCCCAGTACTTC.

The chain couples TRBV6-5 to TRBJ2-7; perhaps TRBD2 as D (5 bases). Germline V gene data show CDR1 as MNHEY and CDR2 as SVGAGI. CDR3 length equals 15 residues. The V end lost 3 bases, the J end lost 7 bases, and 19 bases lay between the germline ends. CDR3 sequence: CASSYKPDGPGEQYF. CDR3 DNA sequence: TGTGCCAGCAGTTATAAACCGGACGGCCCGGGGGAGCAGTACTTC.

This chain uses TRBV6-5 with TRBJ1-2, with TRBD1 matching over 7 bases. V shed 0 bases and J 2 bases; nucleotides not matched to a gene: 3. Germline V gives CDR1 MNHEY, CDR2 SVGAGI. This CDR3 spans 15 amino acids. The CDR3 nucleotides are TGTGCCAGCAGTTACTCTACAGGGGCAAACTATGGCTACACCTTC. This encodes CASSYSTGANYGYTF.

This rearrangement joins TRBV2 to TRBJ2-3; no reliable D call. The length of the CDR3 is 14 residues. V shed 8 bases and J shed 6 bases, with 18 bases lying between them. CDR1 and CDR2 from the germline V gene are SNHLY and FYNNEI. This CDR3 is CASRYGPVGDTQYF. CDR3 sequence (DNA): TGTGCCAGCCGTTACGGCCCGGTCGGGGATACGCAGTATTTT. The full variable domain, in which reference TRBV2 and TRBJ2-3 provide the parts outside the CDR3, is EPEVTQTPSHQVTQMGQEVILRCVPISNHLYFYWYRQILGQKVEFLVSFYNNEISEKSEIFDDQFSVERPDGSNFTLKIRSTKLEDSAMYFCASRYGPVGDTQYFGPGTRLTVL.

This chain connects TRBV5-6 to TRBJ1-6; D perhaps matches TRBD1 (5 bases). Looked up from germline, CDR1 is SGHDT and CDR2 is YYEEEE. CDR3 length equals 16 residues. V was cut by 4 bases and J by 0 bases, with 11 bases left in between. The CDR3 DNA reads as TGTGCCAGCAGCCCGGACGGGGGCTCCTATAATTCACCCCTCCACTTT. As protein: CASSPDGGSYNSPLHF. Variable domain in full (rest from reference TRBV5-6 and TRBJ1-6): DAGVTQSPTHLIKTRGQQVTLRCSPKSGHDTVSWYQQALGQGPQFIFQYYEEEERQRGNFPDRFSGHQFPNYSSELNVNALLLGDSALYLCASSPDGGSYNSPLHFGNGTRLTVT.

The CDR3 sequence is CAISEGTGNPHNEQFF. The DNA of the CDR3 is TGTGCCATCAGTGAGGGGACAGGGAATCCGCACAATGAGCAGTTCTTC. The gene calls are TRBV10-3 and TRBJ2-1; TRBD1 matches at 9 bases. The J segment lost 5 bases and the V segment lost 2 bases, leaving 7 bases of the junction unmatched. The CDR3 contains 16 residues. Germline CDR1 reads ENHRY; CDR2 reads SYGVKD.

The chain links TRBV6-5 to TRBJ2-1; weak D call: TRBD2 (5 bases). CDR1 and CDR2 from the germline V gene are MNHEY and SVGAGI. Between the trimmed V and J ends, which lost 3 bases and 6 bases, there was a span of 15 bases. The CDR3 totals 15 residues. The CDR3 spells CASSYGGLPANEQFF. CDR3 DNA sequence: TGTGCCAGCAGTTATGGCGGGTTACCAGCCAATGAGCAGTTCTTC.

The chain recombines TRBV14 with TRBJ2-7; 12 nucleotides match TRBD1. There are 17 residues in the CDR3. Germline CDR1 SGHDN, CDR2 FVKESK. V trimming: 4 bases; J trimming: 4 bases; junction bases outside the gene matches: 11. This CDR3 reads CASSPHPGGQGAYEQYF. The CDR3 nucleotides are TGTGCCAGCAGCCCCCACCCGGGGGGACAGGGGGCTTACGAGCAGTACTTC.

The chain is built from TRBV5-6 and TRBJ2-7; 7 bases are shared with TRBD2. The CDR3 runs 15 residues. CDR1 SGHDT and CDR2 YYEEEE come from the germline V gene. After removal of 4 bases from V and 3 bases from J, the junction contained 10 bases not matched to a gene. The CDR3 nucleotides read TGTGCCAGCAGCCGTGCGGGAGCCCTTTTCTACGAGCAGTACTTC. Protein: CASSRAGALFYEQYF.

The gene calls are TRBV19 and TRBJ2-3; a weak D match, TRBD2 (5 bases). CDR3 length: 15 amino acids. The V and J ends lost 1 base and 6 bases respectively, with 14 bases between them. CDR1 is LNHDA and CDR2 is SQIVND in the germline V gene (reference sequence). The DNA of the CDR3 is TGTGCCAGTAGTATAGGCGTAGGCGGGTTCGATACGCAGTATTTT. This translates into CASSIGVGGFDTQYF.

The V call is TRBV28, the J call TRBJ2-1; 7 nucleotides agree with TRBD2. Looked up from germline, CDR1 is MDHEN and CDR2 is SYDVKM. V lost 6 bases and J lost 8; bases outside the gene matches: 7. The CDR3 length is 13 residues. The CDR3 sequence: CASSSRLADEQFF. DNA of the CDR3: TGTGCCAGCAGCAGCCGACTAGCAGATGAGCAGTTCTTC. The variable domain in full, with the rest retrieved from reference TRBV28 and TRBJ2-1, is DVKVTQSSRYLVKRTGEKVFLECVQDMDHENMFWYRQDPGLGLRLIYFSYDVKMKEKGDIPEGYSVSREKKERFSLILESASTNQTSMYLCASSSRLADEQFFGPGTRLTVL.

This rearrangement joins TRBV10-3 to TRBJ2-2, with a possible D match to TRBD1 (7 bases). The V gene's germline CDR1 is ENHRY and CDR2 SYGVKD. The germline V and J ends were trimmed by 9 bases and 4 bases, with 18 bases remaining between them. This CDR3 is built from 15 residues. The CDR3 is CAMAKGAGSTGELFF. Written as DNA, the CDR3 is TGTGCCATGGCGAAGGGGGCGGGAAGCACCGGGGAGCTGTTTTTT.

This chain uses TRBV5-1 with TRBJ1-6, with D possibly matching TRBD1 (6 bases). The germline V gene encodes CDR1 SGHRS and CDR2 YFSETQ. Trimming left V 3 bases short and J 9 bases short, with 16 bases between. CDR3 length: 15 amino acids. The chain's CDR3 is CASSSEGVLVSPLHF. The CDR3 nucleotides are TGCGCCAGCAGCTCAGAGGGGGTTTTGGTTTCACCCCTCCACTTT.

This clone was seen more than once but under ten times. This sequence joins TRBV10-3 and TRBJ1-6, with unresolved D. The germline V gene has CDR1 ENHRY and CDR2 SYGVKD. The CDR3 spans 13 residues. Trimming removed 7 bases from V and 7 bases from J, with 11 bases in between. The CDR3: CAITPTANSPLHF. The CDR3 DNA is TGTGCCATCACTCCCACAGCCAATTCACCCCTCCACTTT.

This chain connects TRBV7-6 to TRBJ2-1, with D tentatively TRBD2 (6 bases). The germline V and J ends were trimmed by 5 bases and 5 bases, with 10 bases remaining between them. Germline CDR1 reads SGHVS; CDR2 reads FNYEAQ. CDR3 length: 13 amino acids. The CDR3 nucleotides read TGTGCCAGCAGCCCGGGGGAGAACAATGAGCAGTTCTTC. It is translated as CASSPGENNEQFF.

This chain links TRBV18 with TRBJ2-2; D may be TRBD1 (5 bases). The germline CDR1 and CDR2 sequences are KGHSH and LQKENI. CDR3 size: 13 residues. Trimming pared 3 bases from V and 9 bases from J, leaving 11 bases between. CDR3: CASSPSGYRELFF. The DNA of the CDR3 is TGTGCCAGCTCACCCTCAGGGTATCGGGAGCTGTTTTTT.

This chain links TRBV21-1 with TRBJ2-7; TRBD2, the table's D call, lacks a check against the DNA. TRBV21-1 is a pseudogene segment. There are 17 residues in the CDR3. The CDR3 DNA reads TGTGCCAGCAGCACACTCCCTGAGGCCAGAATAGAGGACGAGCAGTACTTC. Translation: CASSTLPEARIEDEQYF.